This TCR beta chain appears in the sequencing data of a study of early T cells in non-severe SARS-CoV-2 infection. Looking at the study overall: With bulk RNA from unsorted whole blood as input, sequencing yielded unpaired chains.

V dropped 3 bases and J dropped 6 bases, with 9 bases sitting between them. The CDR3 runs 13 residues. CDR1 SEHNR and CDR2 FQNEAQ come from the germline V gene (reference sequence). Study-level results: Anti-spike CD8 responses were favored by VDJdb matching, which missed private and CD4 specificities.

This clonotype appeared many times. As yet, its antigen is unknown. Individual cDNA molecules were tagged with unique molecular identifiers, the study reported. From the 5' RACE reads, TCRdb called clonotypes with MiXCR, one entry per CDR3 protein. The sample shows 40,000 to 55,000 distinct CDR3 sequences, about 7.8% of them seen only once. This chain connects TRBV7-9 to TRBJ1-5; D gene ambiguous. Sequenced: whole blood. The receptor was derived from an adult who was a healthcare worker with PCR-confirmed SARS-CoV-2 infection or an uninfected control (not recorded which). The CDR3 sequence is CASSFPGGQPQHF. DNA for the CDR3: TGTGCCAGCAGCTTTCCCGGCGGTCAGCCCCAGCATTTT.